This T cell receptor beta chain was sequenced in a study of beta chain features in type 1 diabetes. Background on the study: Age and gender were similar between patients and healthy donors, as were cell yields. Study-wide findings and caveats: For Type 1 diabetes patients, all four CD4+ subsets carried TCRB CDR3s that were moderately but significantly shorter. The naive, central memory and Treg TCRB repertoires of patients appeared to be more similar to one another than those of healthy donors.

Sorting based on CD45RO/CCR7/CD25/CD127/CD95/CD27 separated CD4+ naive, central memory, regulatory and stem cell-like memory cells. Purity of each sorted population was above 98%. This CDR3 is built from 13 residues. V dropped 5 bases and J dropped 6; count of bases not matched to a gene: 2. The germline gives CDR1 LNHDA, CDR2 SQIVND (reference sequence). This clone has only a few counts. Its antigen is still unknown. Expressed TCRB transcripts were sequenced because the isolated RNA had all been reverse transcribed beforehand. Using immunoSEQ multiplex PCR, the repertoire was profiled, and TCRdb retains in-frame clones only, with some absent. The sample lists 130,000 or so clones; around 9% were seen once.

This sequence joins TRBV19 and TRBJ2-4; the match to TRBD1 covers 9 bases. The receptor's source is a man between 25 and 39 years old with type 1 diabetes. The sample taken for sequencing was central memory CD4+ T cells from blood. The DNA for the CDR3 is TGTGCCAGTAGTCGACAGGGGGTAAACATTCAGTACTTC. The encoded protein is CASSRQGVNIQYF. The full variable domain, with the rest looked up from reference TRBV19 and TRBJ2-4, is DGGITQSPKYLFRKEGQNVTLSCEQNLNHDAMYWYRQDPGQGLRLIYYSQIVNDFQKGDIAEGYSVSREKKESFPLTVTSAQKNPTAFYLCASSRQGVNIQYFGAGTRLSVL.